The present T cell receptor (beta chain) was sequenced within a study of blood T cell repertoires in COVID-19. At the level of the study: Samples of COVID-19 (acute and convalescent) were obtained from the United States, Italy and Spain. T cells, B-cell-depleted T cells, or PBMCs supplied cDNA or gDNA.

Authors' data handling: Estimated nucleated cell counts came from reference gene primer amplification. Sequencing was performed with immunoSEQ multiplex PCR; in TCRdb, only in-frame clones are kept and a portion is missing. Clone size and V and J calls were adopted from that table, with D and trimming inferred from the DNA. This table has around 62,000 clones, 85% to 95% appearing once. Trimming shortened V by 0 bases and J by 4 bases, and 7 bases separated the two germline ends. The CDR3 is 13 residues long. Germline V lookup: CDR1 SGHRS, CDR2 YFSETQ. The receptor was isolated from a man between 65 and 85 years old with active COVID-19. The chain couples TRBV5-1 to TRBJ1-1; D is ambiguous. Sequences were obtained from peripheral blood. Here the CDR3 DNA reads TGCGCCAGCAGCTTGGGGCAGGCCACTGAAGCTTTCTTT. Protein sequence: CASSLGQATEAFF. The whole variable domain, filled in from reference TRBV5-1 and TRBJ1-1, reads KAGVTQTPRYLIKTRGQQVTLSCSPISGHRSVSWYQQTPGQGLQFLFEYFSETQRNKGNFPGRFSGRQFSNSRSEMNVSTLELGDSALYLCASSLGQATEAFFGQGTRLTVV.